This TCR beta chain was recovered during a study of T cells in Graves' hyperthyroidism and ophthalmopathy. The length of the CDR3 is 16 residues. V lost 5 bases and J lost 5; bases outside the gene matches: 10. Germline V gene data show CDR1 as SGHVS and CDR2 as FQNEAQ. RNA transcripts served as the template for amplifying TCR beta CDR3 regions. RT-PCR in the first round (using the HTBI primer set) targeted the TCR CDR3. TCRdb re-called the multiplex PCR reads through MiXCR, storing one row per CDR3 protein. The repertoire consists of more than 300,000 distinct CDR3 sequences, with less than 15% occurring once and the leading ten covering about 9.1%.

The sequence was obtained from a woman in her late teens or twenties with Graves' hyperthyroidism. The sequenced sample was blood. The chain is built from TRBV7-8 and TRBJ1-4; 8 nucleotides align to TRBD1. CDR3 coding DNA: TGTGCCAGCAGCGACGCCGACAGGGGAACGAATGAAAAACTGTTTTTT. The encoded protein is CASSDADRGTNEKLFF. Based on the CDR3 plus reference TRBV7-8 and TRBJ1-4, the full variable domain is GAGVSQSPRYKVAKRGQDVALRCDPISGHVSLFWYQQALGQGPEFLTYFQNEAQLDKSGLPSDRFFAERPEGSVSTLKIQRTQQEDSAVYLCASSDADRGTNEKLFFGSGTQLSVL.